These T cell receptor beta chains were read from a single sample in a study of OX40 agonist ivuxolimab in advanced cancers. Clones were sequenced by immunoSEQ multiplex PCR, and TCRdb holds only the in-frame ones, with some missing. The sample includes over 30,000 clones, around nine tenths of them seen just once. The sequencing used CD4+ or CD8+ T cells sorted from blood, collected in a trial of the OX40 agonist ivuxolimab. These receptors came from an adult with an advanced solid tumor such as melanoma, head and neck, liver or kidney cancer. Each CDR3 is given with its conserved first and last residue. D genes are given only for firm matches. Clone size is shown for a subset of rows, as once, few, many or a class of expanded clone.

TRBD1	TRBV5-1	.	TRBJ1-1	TGCGCCAGCAGCCCAGAACCACAGGGGGGGAACACTGAAGCTTTCTTT	CASSPEPQGGNTEAFF
.	TRBV6-1	.	TRBJ1-5	TGTGCCAGCGACGACCGGGACCGGGATCAGCCCCAGCATTTT	CASDDRDRDQPQHF
TRBD1	TRBV4-3	once	TRBJ2-5	TGCGCCAGCAGCCAAGGAGCAGGACAGGGGGGAGAGACCCAGTACTTC	CASSQGAGQGGETQYF
TRBD1	TRBV5-1	.	TRBJ1-1	TGCGCCAGCAGCTTGGCGACGGGACAGGGGCGCACTGAAGCTTTCTTT	CASSLATGQGRTEAFF
TRBD2	TRBV5-4	.	TRBJ2-1	TGTGCCAGCAGCCATACGGCGGGGGGCAGCTCCTACAATGAGCAGTTCTTC	CASSHTAGGSSYNEQFF
TRBD2	TRBV7-7	.	TRBJ2-3	TGTGCCAGCAGCCTGACTAGCGGAGATACGCAGTATTTT	CASSLTSGDTQYF
.	TRBV28	.	TRBJ1-2	TGTGCCAGCAGTTTGGGTGGCCCCTACTATGGCTACACCTTC	CASSLGGPYYGYTF
.	TRBV7-2	.	TRBJ2-1	TGTGCCAGCAGCGTGCCCCCTGGGAATGAGCAGTTCTTC	CASSVPPGNEQFF
.	TRBV9	.	TRBJ1-1	TGTGCCAGCAGCCGGTCTATTGTGAGGGGGAAGATGAACACTGAAGCTTTCTTT	CASSRSIVRGKMNTEAFF
.	TRBV19	.	TRBJ2-1	TGTGCCACTTCGCCAGGGGCGCGGAATGAGCAGTTCTTC	CATSPGARNEQFF
.	TRBV29-1	.	TRBJ1-2	TGCAGCGTTGATTTTGGGGTCTCCTATGGCTACACCTTC	CSVDFGVSYGYTF
TRBD1	TRBV27	.	TRBJ1-2	TGTGCCAGCAGGGAACGGACAGGGTATGGCTACACCTTC	CASRERTGYGYTF
TRBD2	TRBV7-3	.	TRBJ2-1	TGTGCCAGCAGCCCGTCGGGGGGTTATAGCGAGCAGTTCTTC	CASSPSGGYSEQFF
TRBD1	TRBV19	.	TRBJ2-2	TGTGCCAGTAGTGTGGGACAGGCGAACACCGGGGAGCTGTTTTTT	CASSVGQANTGELFF
.	TRBV19	.	TRBJ2-7	TGTGCCAGTAGTATAGTCCCCAGTTACGAGCAGTACTTC	CASSIVPSYEQYF
.	TRBV5-5	.	TRBJ2-3	TGTGCCAGCAGCGGGGCAACAGATACGCAGTATTTT	CASSGATDTQYF
.	TRBV5-1	.	TRBJ2-1	TGCGCCAGCAGCTTGGCTGGGGACCTAGCCCATGGGCAGTTCTTC	CASSLAGDLAHGQFF
TRBD1	TRBV5-4	.	TRBJ1-2	TGTGCCAGCAGCAGTTGGACAGGGGGCGCTTTCTATGGCTACACCTTC	CASSSWTGGAFYGYTF
.	TRBV28	.	TRBJ2-3	TGTGCCAGCAGCTCCCCTAGCCGGAGGTCAGATACGCAGTATTTT	CASSSPSRRSDTQYF
.	TRBV10-2	.	TRBJ2-3	TGCGCCAGCAGTGACCTTGACCGAGTGGAAGGGGCAGATACGCAGTATTTT	CASSDLDRVEGADTQYF
.	TRBV19	.	TRBJ1-4	TGTGCCAGTAGCTTGGGGGGGCACGAAAAACTGTTTTTT	CASSLGGHEKLFF
.	TRBV2	.	TRBJ1-2	TGTGCCAGCCAGAGGGAAGGGTATGGCTACACCTTC	CASQREGYGYTF
TRBD1	TRBV5-1	.	TRBJ2-7	TGCGCCAGCAGCTTGAGGGTAACAGGGGGCGAGCAGTACTTC	CASSLRVTGGEQYF
TRBD2	TRBV28	.	TRBJ2-4	TGTGCCAGCAACTCGGGAGGGACAAACATTCAGTACTTC	CASNSGGTNIQYF
TRBD2	TRBV11-2	.	TRBJ2-7	TGTGCCAGCAGCTTAGGCACTAGCGGGGGATTTTACGAGCAGTACTTC	CASSLGTSGGFYEQYF
.	TRBV5-1	.	TRBJ2-3	TGCGCCAGCAGCGCGAACCGGTGGGAGGAGGGTACGCAGTATTTT	CASSANRWEEGTQYF
TRBD2	TRBV29-1	.	TRBJ2-1	TGCAGCGTTGTCGGGGGGGCTACGAATGAGCAGTTCTTC	CSVVGGATNEQFF
.	TRBV5-1	.	TRBJ2-3	TGCGCCAGCAGGTTGCGATCAGCGACAGATACGCAGTATTTT	CASRLRSATDTQYF
.	TRBV2	.	TRBJ2-7	TGTGCCAGCAGCGGGACTCCCTACGAGCAGTACTTC	CASSGTPYEQYF
.	TRBV9	.	TRBJ2-7	TGTGCCAGCAGCGTTGAGGTAAGGGCCGAGCAGTACTTC	CASSVEVRAEQYF
.	TRBV14	.	TRBJ2-4	TGTGCCAGCAGCCCGAGGGCGAGGGGGAACATTCAGTACTTC	CASSPRARGNIQYF
TRBD2	TRBV5-4	.	TRBJ2-1	TGTGCCAGCAGCCGACCGGGGGGGGCTAGCTCCTACAATGAGCAGTTCTTC	CASSRPGGASSYNEQFF
.	TRBV20-1	.	TRBJ2-5	TGCAGTGCCAGGGGTGAGGAGACCCAGTACTTC	CSARGEETQYF
.	TRBV20-1	.	TRBJ1-2	TGCAGGGTGGCGGGGGACTATGGCTACACCTTC	CRVAGDYGYTF
TRBD1	TRBV19	.	TRBJ2-4	TGTGCCAGTAGTGCCCCCCGGGACAGGGGGCGCCTAGCCAAAAACATTCAGTACTTC	CASSAPRDRGRLAKNIQYF
.	TRBV19	.	TRBJ1-1	TGTGCCAGTAGTATGGTTGGGGACACTGAAGCTTTCTTT	CASSMVGDTEAFF
TRBD1	TRBV30	.	TRBJ2-3	TGTGCCTGGAGTCCAGGACAGGTTAGCACAGATACGCAGTATTTT	CAWSPGQVSTDTQYF
.	TRBV9	.	TRBJ1-6	TGTGCCAGCAGCTCCGACAGTAATTCACCCCTCCACTTT	CASSSDSNSPLHF
.	TRBV28	.	TRBJ1-1	TGTGCCACCCAGAGGGGCACTGAAGCTTTCTTT	CATQRGTEAFF
.	TRBV28	.	TRBJ2-7	TGTGCCAGCAGTTCCCCAGGGGTCTCCTACGAGCAGTACTTC	CASSSPGVSYEQYF
.	TRBV11-2	.	TRBJ1-4	TGTGCCAGCAGCCCTTGGGGGGAAAAACTGTTTTTT	CASSPWGEKLFF
TRBD2	TRBV4-3	.	TRBJ2-7	TGCGCCAGCAGCCAAAGGGCCCGGGGGGACTACGAGCAGTACTTC	CASSQRARGDYEQYF
TRBD2	TRBV15	.	TRBJ2-1	TGTGCCACCAGCAGAGGAGGTAGCGGGAGAGGTAATGAGCAGTTCTTC	CATSRGGSGRGNEQFF
.	TRBV18	once	TRBJ1-3	TGTGCCAGCTCACCACCGGGCTTTGGAAACACCATATATTTT	CASSPPGFGNTIYF
TRBD1	TRBV5-1	.	TRBJ2-2	TGCGCCAGCGGCGACAGGGGCCCGAACACCGGGGAGCTGTTTTTT	CASGDRGPNTGELFF
.	TRBV30	.	TRBJ1-2	TGTGCCTGGAGCGGTGACGGGGGGATGGGAGGCTACACCTTC	CAWSGDGGMGGYTF
.	TRBV9	.	TRBJ2-5	TGTGCCAGCAGCCCCCGAGTGGGCGTGGGGGAGACCCAGTACTTC	CASSPRVGVGETQYF
.	TRBV7-2	.	TRBJ2-1	TGTGCCAGCAGCCCCTTTAGCGGTAGCCTCTCCTACAATGAGCAGTTCTTC	CASSPFSGSLSYNEQFF
.	TRBV12-5	.	TRBJ1-6	TGTGCTAGTGGTTTGAGTCGAGGGGCGACGAATCTTTATAATTCACCCCTCCACTTT	CASGLSRGATNLYNSPLHF
.	TRBV11-3	once	TRBJ1-5	TGTGCCAGCAGCAGAAAGGTACGAAGCAATCAGCCCCAGCATTTT	CASSRKVRSNQPQHF
.	TRBV28	.	TRBJ1-1	TGTGCCAGCAGTTTAGCGGGGAAAAAGCCTGAAGCTTTCTTT	CASSLAGKKPEAFF
TRBD2	TRBV7-3	.	TRBJ2-3	TGTGCCAGCAGCTTTGGAGCGGGGGGGCAAGATACGCAGTATTTT	CASSFGAGGQDTQYF
TRBD2	TRBV6-5	few	TRBJ2-2	TGTGCCAGCAGTTACGGGGGCGGGAGGCCCGGCGGGGAGCTGTTTTTT	CASSYGGGRPGGELFF
.	TRBV11-2	.	TRBJ1-1	TGTGCCAGCAGCCATCCCCACAGTGAAGCTTTCTTT	CASSHPHSEAFF